This TCR beta chain was sequenced during a study of T cells in localized non-small cell lung cancer. This clone was counted only a few times. Germline CDR1 reads MNHEY; CDR2 reads SVGAGI. With 2 bases removed from V and 0 bases from J, the gap between germline ends came to 7 bases. This CDR3 comprises 14 residues. The protocol was immunoSEQ multiplex PCR, while the TCRdb copy is restricted to in-frame clones and leaves out a portion. The table lists about 39,000 clones, 79% of them singletons, with less than 45% in the top ten. The sequence came from a woman between 35 and 75 years old with stage II squamous cell lung carcinoma. The sample here was PBMCs, taken before any cancer treatment. The V call is TRBV6-5, the J call TRBJ1-1; D unresolved. The CDR3, as DNA: TGTGCCAGCAGTTACGACACCTTGAACACTGAAGCTTTCTTT. It translates to CASSYDTLNTEAFF.